This entry lists 8 T cell receptor beta chains sequenced from one sample in a study of shared clonotypes between healthy human individuals. The table came from immunoSEQ multiplex PCR; TCRdb's copy has only in-frame clones and leaves some out. This table holds over 400,000 clones, about 96% found once. Source material: naive CD4+ T cells sorted from blood. The sample's subset: CD45RA+ positively selected. These receptors came from a woman aged 30 to 39 in good health.

This chain links TRBV5-1 with TRBJ2-3, with 7 bases that match TRBD1. V gave up 5 bases and J gave up 4 bases; unmatched junction bases: 10. CDR3 length: 15 residues. In germline, CDR1 is SGHRS, CDR2 YFSETQ. For the CDR3, the DNA is TGCGCCAGCAGGAGGGACAGACCCTCCGCAGATACGCAGTATTTT. As protein: CASRRDRPSADTQYF.

In its sample, this clone was seen once. The chain couples TRBV4-1 to TRBJ2-1; 7 bases map to TRBD2. This CDR3 region has 16 residues. With V trimmed by 1 base and J by 1 base, 4 bases remained unmatched. Germline lookup yields CDR1 MGHRA and CDR2 YSYEKL. CDR3 loop: CASSQVGGRSYNEQFF. The CDR3 DNA sequence: TGCGCCAGCAGCCAAGTTGGCGGGAGATCCTACAATGAGCAGTTCTTC.

The chain combines TRBV28 with TRBJ2-2; no reliable D call. This CDR3 region has 12 residues. Germline-derived CDR1 and CDR2 are MDHEN and SYDVKM. Trimming shortened V by 6 bases and J by 4 bases, and 6 bases separated the two germline ends. The CDR3 protein is CASRQLTGELFF. CDR3 DNA: TGTGCCAGCAGACAGCTCACCGGGGAGCTGTTTTTT. Supplemented by reference TRBV28 and TRBJ2-2, the full variable domain reads DVKVTQSSRYLVKRTGEKVFLECVQDMDHENMFWYRQDPGLGLRLIYFSYDVKMKEKGDIPEGYSVSREKKERFSLILESASTNQTSMYLCASRQLTGELFFGEGSRLTVL.

The chain uses TRBV4-1 and TRBJ2-6, with 7 bases that match TRBD1. Losses at the gene ends were 3 bases for V and 0 bases for J; bases not matched to a gene: 5. The CDR3 runs to 17 residues. Germline V lookup: CDR1 MGHRA, CDR2 YSYEKL. The CDR3 bases are TGCGCCAGCAGCCAGGGACAGACGAACTCTGGGGCCAACGTCCTGACTTTC. Translation: CASSQGQTNSGANVLTF.

The rearrangement links TRBV19 to TRBJ2-1, with D hard to call. The CDR3 has 10 residues. CDR1 and CDR2 (germline): LNHDA, SQIVND (reference sequence). Deletions cut 3 bases from V and 9 bases from J, with 3 bases between. The CDR3: CASSMFEQFF. CDR3 DNA: TGTGCCAGTAGTATGTTTGAGCAGTTCTTC.

The chain joins TRBV7-9 to TRBJ1-2; D call uncertain. CDR1 is SEHNR, CDR2 FQNEAQ, per germline (reference sequence). CDR3 length: 13 residues. V lost 1 base, J lost 6 bases, and 9 bases lay in between. As DNA, the CDR3 is TGTGCCAGCAGCTTAGAGTCTGGGAATGGCTACACCTTC. Encoded protein: CASSLESGNGYTF.

The chain recombines TRBV5-1 with TRBJ1-2, with 9 bases fitting TRBD1. CDR1 is SGHRS and CDR2 is YFSETQ in the germline V gene. The V and J ends lost 0 bases and 5 bases, in that order; junction bases with no gene match: 5. The CDR3 has 15 residues. The CDR3 is CASSLVGQGSYGYTF. CDR3 nucleotides: TGCGCCAGCAGCTTGGTAGGACAGGGGTCTTATGGCTACACCTTC.

The CDR3 DNA follows: TGTGCCAGCAGTGTCACCGGGGAGCTGTTTTTT. The encoded protein is CASSVTGELFF. The gene calls are TRBV2 and TRBJ2-2; D not resolved. The germline CDR1 and CDR2 sequences are SNHLY and FYNNEI. This CDR3 comprises 11 residues. Trimming removed 4 bases from V and 4 bases from J, with 1 base in between.